This T cell receptor beta chain was identified during a study of PD-1 blockade in classical Hodgkin lymphoma. The patients all showed relapse after autologous stem cell transplantation, while their brentuximab vedotin exposure varied. The CDR3 extends over 13 amino acids. Per the germline V gene, CDR1 is MNHNS and CDR2 is SASEGT. V lost 5 bases and J 11 bases, leaving 18 bases between the germline ends. Overall study findings and caveats: Complete responders entered with baseline diversity on par with newly diagnosed patients, the results showed. Nothing has yet pinned down what causes the repertoire differences, possibly disease activity or prior therapy.

Turning to this clone: What it binds is unknown.

The repertoire was sequenced with immunoSEQ multiplex PCR; TCRdb's copy has only in-frame clones and lacks some. The sample comprises approximately 98,000 clones, 80% to 90% of which are singletons, and roughly 21% rests with the top ten. V usage is TRBV6-1 and J usage is TRBJ1-1, with D possibly being TRBD1 (6 bases). This TCR was recovered from a human donor with classical Hodgkin lymphoma. The sequenced sample was peripheral blood mononuclear cells (PBMCs), obtained before the second cycle of nivolumab. CDR3 loop: CASSSGTLGQAFF. The DNA of the CDR3 is TGTGCCAGCAGTTCCGGGACTCTCGGACAGGCTTTCTTT.